The TCR beta chain described here comes from a study of radiation and T cells in renal cell carcinoma. The junction had 3 bases not matched to a gene; V was cut back by 4 bases and J by 6 bases. CDR1 is SGHDT and CDR2 is YYEEEE in the germline V gene. The length of the CDR3 is 12 residues. Measured with immunoSEQ multiplex PCR; TCRdb has only the in-frame clones, and not every one. The data contain more than 100,000 clones, 88% of them singletons. The time point denotes: blood 2 weeks post-SBRT. Treatment here: 15 Gy SBRT to primary tumor, nephrectomy 4 weeks later. This specimen was blood, taken from a patient whose treatment included radiotherapy and nephrectomy. The clonotype was recovered from a woman in her sixties or seventies with renal cell carcinoma. The chain employs TRBV5-6 and TRBJ1-1; 7 bases are shared with TRBD1. Here the CDR3 DNA reads TGTGCCAGCAGCGACGGGACAGCTGAAGCTTTCTTT. The encoded protein is CASSDGTAEAFF.